Listed below are T cell receptor beta chains from one sample, sequenced in a study of CD8+ T cells in alopecia areata. Assay: immunoSEQ multiplex PCR; the TCRdb copy retains only in-frame clones and omits some. This table has around 180,000 clones, roughly 66% appearing once. Sequences were derived from CD4+ T cells sorted from blood, sampled at week 24, from a patient treated with tofacitinib. The receptors were gathered from a human donor with alopecia areata. Each CDR3 is given with its conserved first and last residue. A row's size may be missing; if present it is once, few, many or a size class.

length: 13; size: .; V: TRBV29-1; J: TRBJ2-1; CDR3: CSVGGRVGNEQFF
length: 15; size: .; V: TRBV4-3; J: TRBJ1-1; CDR3: CASSRDRGRFTEAFF
length: 17; size: few; V: TRBV30; J: TRBJ2-2; CDR3: CAWSTTGGPSNTGELFF
length: 14; size: .; V: TRBV5-1; J: TRBJ1-1; CDR3: CASSTGQTNTEAFF
length: 15; size: few; V: TRBV29-1; J: TRBJ2-7; CDR3: CSATIRDRVTYEQYF
length: 13; size: once; V: TRBV30; J: TRBJ1-2; CDR3: CAWSHRGRDGYTF
length: 18; size: .; V: TRBV23-1; J: TRBJ1-6; CDR3: CASSQSVRWGGQDSPLHF
length: 17; size: .; V: TRBV4-3; J: TRBJ2-1; CDR3: CASSPGLAGDPYNEQFF
length: 15; size: .; V: TRBV7-6; J: TRBJ2-2; CDR3: CASSLARTPTGELFF
length: 14; size: .; V: TRBV5-6; J: TRBJ2-3; CDR3: CASSSPALVDTQYF
length: 16; size: few; V: TRBV18; J: TRBJ1-5; CDR3: CASSPRTARSNQPQHF
length: 13; size: .; V: TRBV27; J: TRBJ2-3; CDR3: CASQRGGTDTQYF
length: 12; size: .; V: TRBV2; J: TRBJ2-7; CDR3: CASSGQGAEQYF
length: 14; size: once; V: TRBV5-1; J: TRBJ1-5; CDR3: CASSFGQGGQPQHF
length: 16; size: once; V: TRBV30; J: TRBJ1-1; CDR3: CAWSVWGWTAGAEAFF
length: 15; size: .; V: TRBV30; J: TRBJ2-1; CDR3: CAWSISRHVRDEQFF
length: 14; size: .; V: TRBV9; J: TRBJ1-2; CDR3: CASSADNREAGYTF
length: 13; size: .; V: TRBV30; J: TRBJ2-2; CDR3: CAWSIALPGELFF
length: 16; size: .; V: TRBV5-1; J: TRBJ2-1; CDR3: CASSLEGVSSYNEQFF
length: 14; size: few; V: TRBV11-1; J: TRBJ2-1; CDR3: CASSQDRGLGEQFF
length: 17; size: once; V: TRBV29-1; J: TRBJ2-6; CDR3: CSVGRGQGSSGANVLTF
length: 12; size: .; V: TRBV6-6; J: TRBJ1-5; CDR3: CASRQADQPQHF
length: 14; size: .; V: TRBV6-5; J: TRBJ1-2; CDR3: CASSYLQGADGYTF
length: 11; size: .; V: TRBV30; J: TRBJ1-4; CDR3: CAWMGGEKLFF
length: 13; size: .; V: TRBV4-3; J: TRBJ2-1; CDR3: CASSQEVWNEQFF
length: 13; size: .; V: TRBV6-6; J: TRBJ2-7; CDR3: CASSYRSSYEQYF
length: 11; size: few; V: TRBV2; J: TRBJ2-7; CDR3: CASSEPGEQYF
length: 12; size: .; V: TRBV14; J: TRBJ2-7; CDR3: CASSQAGVGQYF
length: 13; size: few; V: TRBV29-1; J: TRBJ1-1; CDR3: CSVEGRMNTEAFF
length: 16; size: .; V: TRBV7-6; J: TRBJ1-2; CDR3: CASSLSPGGATDGYTF
length: 11; size: few; V: TRBV2; J: TRBJ2-5; CDR3: CASMRGETQYF
length: 13; size: .; V: TRBV6-1; J: TRBJ2-7; CDR3: CASGFDRVREQYF
length: 12; size: .; V: TRBV30; J: TRBJ2-4; CDR3: CAWSLTGNIQYF
length: 15; size: .; V: TRBV4-3; J: TRBJ1-2; CDR3: CASSQDRIGAWGYTF
length: 12; size: .; V: TRBV29-1; J: TRBJ1-1; CDR3: CSVAHGNTEAFF
length: 13; size: .; V: TRBV30; J: TRBJ1-5; CDR3: CAWADRVNQPQHF
length: 14; size: .; V: TRBV2; J: TRBJ1-1; CDR3: CASRGRDSLTEAFF
length: 15; size: few; V: TRBV6-6; J: TRBJ1-1; CDR3: CASSRPRDPNTEAFF